The 28 T cell receptor beta chains in this list originate from one sample, sequenced in a study of blood T cells in healthy people across ages (dated by TCRdb to between 2015 and 2016). The library came from 5' RACE. Data came from an Illumina HiSeq 2500. A second about 7 to 12 cycle PCR used a sample-barcoded 5' primer and a J-beta primer mix. TCRdb cleaned the public reads at Q25 with fastp, built clones with MiXCR and kept in-frame beta chains. Rows with one shared CDR3 protein collapse into an entry with the most common genes and DNA. The sample has some 1.5 million distinct CDR3 sequences on record, 28% of them singletons. The top ten hold approximately 7.7% of the sample. Sequences were obtained from blood. These receptors came from a woman aged 25 to 39 in good health.

This chain uses TRBV6-1 with TRBJ2-7, with D perhaps TRBD2 (5 bases). Between the trimmed V and J ends, which lost 4 bases and 7 bases, there was a span of 20 bases. Germline V CDR1 and CDR2: MNHNS, SASEGT. The CDR3 covers 15 residues. CDR3 nucleotide sequence: TGTGCCAGCAGTGGAGGAACTAGGCGGTCCGGGGAGCAGTACTTC. Translating it yields CASSGGTRRSGEQYF.

The rearrangement links TRBV6-4 to TRBJ2-1, with TRBD2 identical over 10 bases. The CDR3 loop spans 17 amino acids. The germline gives CDR1 MRHNA, CDR2 SNTAGT. The junction had 19 bases not matched to a gene; V was cut back by 7 bases and J by 10 bases. The CDR3 here is CASTARASGSSPGEQFF. CDR3 bases: TGTGCCAGCACCGCAAGGGCTAGCGGGAGCTCCCCCGGGGAGCAGTTCTTC.

This clonotype has more than one count but fewer than ten. The chain recombines TRBV10-3 with TRBJ1-5; D is possibly TRBD1 (5 bases). Germline-derived CDR1 and CDR2 are ENHRY and SYGVKD. The CDR3 is 14 residues long. The germline V and J ends were trimmed by 8 bases and 3 bases, with 14 bases remaining between them. The CDR3 loop is CAIAREGNNQPQHF. The CDR3, as DNA: TGTGCCATCGCCAGGGAGGGAAACAATCAGCCCCAGCATTTT.

The CDR3 loop reads CASSLGGRPTYKQYF. In nucleotides, the CDR3 is TGCGCCAGCAGCTTGGGGGGCCGGCCAACCTACAAGCAGTACTTC. The V gene is TRBV5-1, the J gene TRBJ2-4; D is possibly TRBD1 (5 bases). V lost 0 bases and J 13 bases, leaving 20 bases between the germline ends. The length of the CDR3 is 15 residues. CDR1 and CDR2 from the germline V gene are SGHRS and YFSETQ.

This clonotype was picked up one time. The chain recombines TRBV18 with TRBJ1-1; 7 bases are a match to TRBD1. V gave up 4 bases and J gave up 5 bases; unmatched junction bases: 7. CDR3 length equals 14 residues. The V gene's germline CDR1 is KGHSH and CDR2 LQKENI. Written as DNA, the CDR3 is TGTGCCAGCTCACGTGGATCAGGGGGGACTGAAGCTTTCTTT. This encodes CASSRGSGGTEAFF.

This clonotype was counted a few times. This chain uses TRBV6-5 with TRBJ1-2; 9 nucleotides line up with TRBD1. Looked up from germline, CDR1 is MNHEY and CDR2 is SVGAGI. The CDR3 totals 14 residues. The V and J ends lost 5 bases and 4 bases, in that order; junction bases with no gene match: 5. This chain's CDR3 is CASSRDRVLYGYTF. DNA of the CDR3: TGTGCCAGCAGTAGGGACAGGGTACTCTATGGCTACACCTTC.

This clonotype was seen many times. Here the CDR3 reads CSAIDNEQFF. CDR3 coding DNA: TGCAGTGCTATCGACAATGAGCAGTTCTTC. The chain has TRBV20-1 and TRBJ2-1; no clear D gene. V was clipped by 4 bases and J by 5 bases, with 3 bases between them. In germline, CDR1 is DFQATT, CDR2 SNEGSKA (reference sequence). CDR3 length: 10 residues.

V and J are TRBV3-1 and TRBJ1-4, with D possibly being TRBD1 (5 bases). CDR1 and CDR2 (germline): LGHDT, YNNKEL (reference sequence). The CDR3 is made up of 14 amino acids. Trimming took off 6 bases at V and 8 bases at J, with 16 bases between the two ends. Here the CDR3 DNA reads TGTGCCAGCAGTAGTACAGGCTTGGTGGAAAAACTGTTTTTT. Amino acid sequence: CASSSTGLVEKLFF.

This chain connects TRBV7-9 to TRBJ2-7; D call uncertain. V dropped 10 bases and J dropped 7 bases, with 20 bases sitting between them. Germline CDR1 and CDR2: SEHNR and FQNEAQ (reference sequence). This CDR3 has 13 amino acids. Here the CDR3 reads CATQASRSGEQYF. CDR3 coding DNA: TGTGCCACCCAAGCTTCCAGGTCTGGGGAGCAGTACTTC.

Many counts were recorded for this clonotype. The chain is built from TRBV10-2 and TRBJ2-1; 13 bases line up with TRBD2. V dropped 4 bases and J dropped 8; count of bases not matched to a gene: 11. The CDR3 extends over 17 amino acids. Looked up from germline, CDR1 is WSHSY and CDR2 is SAAADI. This CDR3 is CASSARTSGSLGYEQFF. The CDR3 DNA reads TGCGCCAGCAGTGCCAGGACTAGCGGGAGTTTGGGCTATGAGCAGTTCTTC.

Concerning this clonotype: This clone may be a read error of a much larger clone one base away. V gene TRBV4-1 combines with J gene TRBJ2-3, with 12 bases lining up with TRBD2. This CDR3 is built from 14 residues. Germline CDR1 and CDR2: MGHRA and YSYEKL. The CDR3: CTSGLAGTSDTQYF. CDR3 coding DNA: TGCACCAGTGGACTAGCGGGAACGTCAGATACGCAGTATTTT.

In the case of this clonotype: Its ends do not fully match the called genes, so a read error is possible. The chain couples TRBV30 to TRBJ1-2; possible D gene TRBD1, 5 bases. Germline V gene data show CDR1 as GTSNPN and CDR2 as SVGIG (reference sequence). This CDR3 has 16 amino acids. The CDR3 reads CAWSTKGIVANYDYTF. In nucleotides, the CDR3 is TGTGCCTGGAGTACGAAGGGGATTGTCGCTAACTATGACTACACCTTC. The full variable domain, completed using reference TRBV30 and TRBJ1-2, is SQTIHQWPATLVQPVGSPLSLECTVEGTSNPNLYWYRQAAGRGLQLLFYSVGIGQISSEVPQNLSASRPQDRQFILSSKKLLLSDSGFYLCAWSTKGIVANYDYTFGSGTRLTVV.

This clonotype was seen a few times. The rearrangement joins TRBV9 to TRBJ2-3; D possibly matches TRBD1 or TRBD2 (5 bases each). From germline, CDR1 is SGDLS and CDR2 YYNGEE. V lost 0 bases and J 1 base, leaving 12 bases between the germline ends. The CDR3 covers 16 residues. The CDR3 DNA is TGTGCCAGCAGCGTAGAGAGGGGCCGAGGCACAGATACGCAGTATTTT. Translating gives CASSVERGRGTDTQYF. Together with reference TRBV9 and TRBJ2-3, the CDR3 gives the full variable domain: DSGVTQTPKHLITATGQRVTLRCSPRSGDLSVYWYQQSLDQGLQFLIQYYNGEERAKGNILERFSAQQFPDLHSELNLSSLELGDSALYFCASSVERGRGTDTQYFGPGTRLTVL.

This clonotype was observed a few times. The gene calls are TRBV15 and TRBJ1-4; 11 bases align to TRBD1. With 0 bases clipped from V and 7 bases from J, the junction kept 7 bases outside the gene matches. CDR1 and CDR2 from the germline V gene are LNHNV and YYDKDF (reference sequence). This CDR3 contains 17 residues. The chain's CDR3 is CATSRDPFGTGGEKLFF. In DNA form, the CDR3 reads TGTGCCACCAGCAGAGATCCCTTCGGGACAGGGGGTGAAAAACTGTTTTTT.

This clonotype was seen just once. The chain is built from TRBV5-4 and TRBJ2-3, with a possible D match to TRBD2 (6 bases). This CDR3 comprises 16 residues. Trimming stripped 0 bases from V and 2 bases from J, with 13 bases between. Germline-derived CDR1 and CDR2 are SGHNT and YYREEE (reference sequence). CDR3 sequence: CASSLAAGGATDTQYF. DNA for the CDR3: TGTGCCAGCAGCTTGGCCGCCGGGGGAGCCACAGATACGCAGTATTTT.

This clonotype was seen only a few times. The chain couples TRBV9 to TRBJ2-7, with 9 bases fitting TRBD1. CDR3 length: 15 residues. Germline-derived CDR1 and CDR2 are SGDLS and YYNGEE. Germline trimming cut 0 bases from V and 3 bases from J; bases unmatched to any gene: 4. The CDR3 is CASSVGGQGRYEQYF. Here the CDR3 DNA reads TGTGCCAGCAGCGTAGGGGGACAGGGTCGCTACGAGCAGTACTTC.

This clonotype was seen once. This chain joins TRBV14 and TRBJ2-1; 10 bases fit TRBD2. The CDR3 contains 14 residues. Germline loops: CDR1 SGHDN, CDR2 FVKESK. V was clipped by 4 bases and J by 12 bases; unmatched bases: 9. Here the CDR3 DNA reads TGTGCCAGCAGCCGCCTACCGGGACTAGCGATGCAGTTCTTC. Its protein product is CASSRLPGLAMQFF.

This clonotype appeared a few times. The gene calls are TRBV29-1 and TRBJ2-7; TRBD1 agrees at 7 bases. V lost 4 bases, J lost 2 bases, and 5 bases stayed unmatched. The CDR3 is 13 residues long. Germline values: CDR1 SQVTM, CDR2 ANQGSEA. CDR3 protein: CSVVSDRTYEQYF. The DNA of the CDR3 is TGCAGCGTTGTGTCGGACAGGACCTACGAGCAGTACTTC.

This clonotype showed up many times. The chain uses TRBV7-9 and TRBJ2-6; D uncertain. The CDR3 spans 13 residues. Germline loops: CDR1 SEHNR, CDR2 FQNEAQ (reference sequence). V lost 8 bases and J 0 bases, leaving 5 bases between the germline ends. The CDR3 nucleotides read TGTGCCAGCGATCGCTCTGGGGCCAACGTCCTGACTTTC. It encodes CASDRSGANVLTF.

The chain's CDR3 is CSARTRGRLYEQYF. The CDR3 nucleotides are TGCAGTGCCAGGACTCGCGGGAGACTATACGAGCAGTACTTC. The chain is built from TRBV20-1 and TRBJ2-7; 7 bases are shared with TRBD2. In germline, CDR1 is DFQATT, CDR2 SNEGSKA (reference sequence). The CDR3 spans 14 residues. Trimming removed 6 bases from V and 4 bases from J; junction bases left unmatched: 12.

This rearrangement joins TRBV9 to TRBJ2-1, with 9 bases identical to TRBD2. The CDR3 extends over 18 amino acids. The junction had 13 bases not matched to a gene; V was cut back by 1 base and J by 5 bases. The V gene's germline CDR1 is SGDLS and CDR2 YYNGEE. The CDR3 spells CASSVSASGINGDNEQFF. The CDR3 bases are TGTGCCAGCAGCGTATCGGCTAGCGGGATAAATGGAGACAATGAGCAGTTCTTC.

The table lists this clonotype with many counts. The chain couples TRBV2 to TRBJ2-5; possibly TRBD2 for D (5 bases). The CDR3 loop spans 14 amino acids. Looked up from germline, CDR1 is SNHLY and CDR2 is FYNNEI. The V end was cut by 5 bases, the J end by 4 bases, with 14 bases between. The CDR3 sequence is CASSTTVGRETQYF. CDR3 bases: TGTGCCAGCAGTACCACGGTGGGGAGAGAGACCCAGTACTTC.

V gene TRBV27 combines with J gene TRBJ1-4; the match to TRBD1 covers 7 bases. The CDR3 sequence is 12 residues long. The V gene's germline CDR1 is MNHEY and CDR2 SMNVEV (reference sequence). Trimming removed 7 bases from V and 5 bases from J; junction bases left unmatched: 1. CDR3 protein: CASTQGNEKLFF. CDR3 coding DNA: TGTGCCAGCACACAGGGGAATGAAAAACTGTTTTTT.

This CDR3 is CASSNPGGGTAQYF. CDR3 nucleotide sequence: TGTGCCAGCAGTAACCCCGGGGGCGGGACAGCACAGTATTTT. V is TRBV2 and J is TRBJ2-3; tentative D call: TRBD1 (7 bases). CDR1 is SNHLY and CDR2 is FYNNEI in the germline V gene. Trimming left V 5 bases short and J 12 bases short, with 21 bases between. The CDR3 is 14 residues long.

This clonotype has only a few counts. The chain is built from TRBV4-1 and TRBJ1-1; D is uncertain. This CDR3 is built from 13 residues. The germline CDR1 and CDR2 sequences are MGHRA and YSYEKL. V was trimmed by 0 bases and J by 5 bases, leaving 7 bases between them. The CDR3 nucleotides are TGCGCCAGCAGCCAAGACCCGAGGACTGAAGCTTTCTTT. It is translated as CASSQDPRTEAFF.

The table lists this clonotype with a few counts. This chain uses TRBV2 with TRBJ2-7; tentatively, D is TRBD2 (5 bases). Germline CDR1 reads SNHLY; CDR2 reads FYNNEI. Trimming cost V 6 bases and J 1 base, with 10 bases left between them. The CDR3 consists of 13 residues. The DNA of the CDR3 is TGTGCCAGCAGGGTCTCGGGGTCCTACGAGCAGTACTTC. It codes for CASRVSGSYEQYF.

The table lists this clonotype with many counts. J is TRBJ2-4 and V is TRBV30, with no clear D. Germline values: CDR1 GTSNPN, CDR2 SVGIG (reference sequence). This CDR3 spans 12 amino acids. V lost 3 bases, J lost 7 bases, and 10 bases lay in between. The CDR3 nucleotides read TGTGCCTGGAGAAAAGGTCCTAACATTCAGTACTTC. Translation: CAWRKGPNIQYF.

This clonotype was found once. The rearrangement joins TRBV29-1 to TRBJ1-6; 9 bases match TRBD1. The CDR3 is 16 residues long. Germline CDR1 reads SQVTM; CDR2 reads ANQGSEA. Germline trimming cut 2 bases from V and 10 bases from J; bases unmatched to any gene: 12. The CDR3 here is CSVEITGQGRRSPLHF. CDR3 nucleotide sequence: TGCAGCGTTGAAATAACGGGACAGGGTCGTCGGTCACCCCTCCACTTT.